This section outlines one T cell receptor (beta chain) sequence together with its context. These data originate in a study of blood T cell repertoires in COVID-19. Overall study: Whether acute or convalescent, the COVID-19 samples came from the United States, Italy and Spain. Sample material is recorded as cDNA or gDNA derived from T cells, B-cell-depleted T cells, or PBMCs.

Profiling relied on immunoSEQ multiplex PCR, and the TCRdb table lists in-frame clones only, not all of them. Of approximately 330,000 clones in the sample, approximately 86% were seen once. Seattle's cohort entered during active infection and was followed longitudinally. The origin of this receptor is a man younger than 45 with COVID-19, enrolled during active disease. Source material: peripheral blood.

CDR3 protein: CAIRPKSSGFSYNEQFF. The CDR3 DNA sequence: TGTGCCATCAGACCTAAATCTAGCGGGTTCTCCTACAATGAGCAGTTCTTC. The chain combines TRBV10-3 with TRBJ2-1, with TRBD2 matching 8 bases. Trimming cost V 6 bases and J 0 bases; bases outside gene matches: 10. The germline gives CDR1 ENHRY, CDR2 SYGVKD. The CDR3 loop spans 17 amino acids.